The present TCR beta chain was sequenced within a study of metastatic and nonmetastatic thyroid tumors. On the study more broadly: Repertoires of blood and of tissue (tumor or nodule) from malignant and benign thyroid patients were compared. Findings and limits, study-wide: As reported, TCR beta diversity in blood and tumor was significantly higher in malignant thyroid tumors than in benign nodules.

Each patient went into thyroid surgery without having received any treatment. Original handling: The study's classifier, a distant-metastasis tool for papillary thyroid cancer, was built using CDR3 differences across clinicopathological groups. TCRdb ran MiXCR on the PCR reads. The V and J calls and clone size come from TCRdb's table, not from the authors' own analysis. The repertoire has about 89,000 clones, under 15% of them found once; the top ten carry 7% to 9%. In the case of this clone: Its antigen is not identified.

Material: tumor tissue. This TCR was sampled from a female donor with papillary thyroid cancer or a benign thyroid nodule (not recorded which). Some clones in this sample may be carry-over from other donors' samples.

The chain's CDR3 is CSARLGSDEQYF. CDR3 nucleotides: TGCAGTGCTAGACTCGGGAGCGACGAGCAGTACTTC. The rearrangement joins TRBV20-1 to TRBJ2-7; TRBD2 might be the D (6 bases). This CDR3 is 12 amino acids long. Germline lookup yields CDR1 DFQATT and CDR2 SNEGSKA (reference sequence). With 2 bases removed from V and 5 bases from J, the gap between germline ends came to 10 bases.